This T cell receptor (beta chain) was sequenced during a study of CD8+CD57+ T cells in acquired aplastic anemia. Study summary: Sorting CD4+ and CD8+ cells gave DNA averaging 3.2 ug. In CD4+ cells, healthy donors produced an average of around 10 million reads.

This clonotype was detected a few times. Its antigen remains unknown. Overall study findings and caveats: Approximately 30 CD8+ CDR3 sequences were shared between patients and controls.

This CDR3 comprises 12 residues. Germline V gene lookup returns CDR1 SEHNR and CDR2 FQNEAQ (reference sequence). The germline V and J ends were trimmed by 7 bases and 0 bases, with 6 bases remaining between them. Genomic DNA acted as the template from which TCR beta VDJ combination and CDR3 sequence profiling were carried out. MiXCR, applied by TCRdb to the reads, yields one record per CDR3 protein. The sample lists roughly 420,000 distinct CDR3 sequences, 65% to 80% occurring once. The chain is built from TRBV7-9 and TRBJ1-1, with unresolved D. Sequencing used sorted CD4+, CD8+, or CD8+CD57+ T cells (not recorded which) from PBMCs. The sequence came from a human donor in good health, serving as a control. In nucleotides, the CDR3 is TGTGCCAGCAAGTCTATGAACACTGAAGCTTTCTTT. Its protein is CASKSMNTEAFF.